A selection of T cell receptor beta chains follows, all from one sample in a study of shared clonotypes between healthy human individuals. Some clones are missing from TCRdb's copy, which holds only in-frame ones; the method was immunoSEQ multiplex PCR. The sample holds around 600,000 clones; approximately 96% are singletons and the top ten take approximately 0.11%. Sequencing was carried out using naive CD8+ T cells sorted from blood. These TCRs come from a woman aged 25 to 45 in good health. The CDR3 runs from the conserved cysteine through the conserved F or W. The D gene is left open where the match is weak. Size is omitted from some rows. Given values are once, few, many or a class for expanded clones.

j_gene | d_gene | v_gene | abundance | CDR3nt | CDR3aa
TRBJ1-2 | . | TRBV5-5 | . | TGTGCCAGCAGTAATACAGGGAACTATGGCTACACCTTC | CASSNTGNYGYTF
TRBJ2-7 | . | TRBV5-8 | . | TGTGCCAGCAATGCACTTTACGAGCAGTACTTC | CASNALYEQYF
TRBJ2-3 | . | TRBV28 | . | TGTGCCAGCAGTTTAGTTCGGGGACCCAGTGAAGCCACAGATACGCAGTATTTT | CASSLVRGPSEATDTQYF
TRBJ1-1 | . | TRBV7-9 | . | TGTGCCAGCAGCTTTAGCAGGGCGTTAGATGAAGCTTTCTTT | CASSFSRALDEAFF
TRBJ1-1 | . | TRBV7-9 | . | TGTGTAACGTCAGGGAAGACTGGTGGAGCTTTCTTT | CVTSGKTGGAFF
TRBJ2-7 | TRBD2 | TRBV6-1 | once | TGTGCCAGCATAGCGGGGGTCGGAGACGAGCAGTACTTC | CASIAGVGDEQYF
TRBJ1-2 | . | TRBV5-4 | . | TGTGCCAGCAGCCAAGTTACAGCCGATGGCTACACCTTC | CASSQVTADGYTF
TRBJ2-1 | . | TRBV23-1 | . | TGCGCCAGCAGTCCCGGACGTAATGAGCAGTTCTTC | CASSPGRNEQFF
TRBJ2-3 | . | TRBV5-1 | . | TGCGCCAGCAGCTTAGGTGGCGGCAGCACAGATACGCAGTATTTT | CASSLGGGSTDTQYF
TRBJ2-1 | . | TRBV7-9 | few | TGTGCCAGCAGCCCGGTCGACCGGACCTCCCTCTCTCTGTTCTTC | CASSPVDRTSLSLFF
TRBJ2-2 | TRBD1 | TRBV15 | . | TGTGCCACCAGCAGAACTACAGGGGGCGCCGGCACCGGGGAGCTGTTTTTT | CATSRTTGGAGTGELFF
TRBJ2-1 | . | TRBV19 | . | TGTGCCAGTTCCTCCGGGTTGAGAGACCTCTACAATGAGCAGTTCTTC | CASSSGLRDLYNEQFF
TRBJ2-2 | . | TRBV15 | . | TGTGCCACCAGCAGAGACAGATCCACCGGGGAGCTGTTTTTT | CATSRDRSTGELFF
TRBJ2-1 | . | TRBV2 | . | TGTGCCAGCAGGAGGGGGACTGCCTCCTACAATGAGCAGTTCTTC | CASRRGTASYNEQFF
TRBJ2-5 | . | TRBV11-2 | . | TGTGCCAGCAGCTTACCTGAACAGGGCAGGGGAGAGACCCAGTACTTC | CASSLPEQGRGETQYF
TRBJ2-1 | . | TRBV5-4 | . | TGTGCCAGCAGCTTGGGAGGAAATGAGCAGTTCTTC | CASSLGGNEQFF
TRBJ1-1 | . | TRBV7-9 | . | TGTGCCAGCAGCTTTGGGAACACTGAAGCTTTCTTT | CASSFGNTEAFF
TRBJ2-4 | TRBD1 | TRBV11-2 | . | TGTGCCAGCAGCTTAGTGACCGGGACAGCGAGAGGCATTCAGTACTTC | CASSLVTGTARGIQYF
TRBJ2-4 | . | TRBV28 | . | TGTGCCACACAAATCTATCAGGGAAACATTCAGTACTTC | CATQIYQGNIQYF
TRBJ1-5 | . | TRBV29-1 | . | TGCAGCGTTGAAAGTGGGGTCGGCCAGCCCCAGCATTTT | CSVESGVGQPQHF
TRBJ2-7 | TRBD2 | TRBV29-1 | . | TGCAGCGTCTGGGAGGGAAACGAGCAGTACTTC | CSVWEGNEQYF
TRBJ2-7 | . | TRBV14 | . | TGTGCCAGCAGCCAAGTTTTCTGGGAGCAGTACTTC | CASSQVFWEQYF
TRBJ2-3 | TRBD1 | TRBV28 | . | TGTGCCAGCAGTTTAGACAGGGGTGATGATACGCAGTATTTT | CASSLDRGDDTQYF
TRBJ1-2 | . | TRBV29-1 | . | TGCAGCGCCATTTCGACAGCTAACTATGGCTACACCTTC | CSAISTANYGYTF
TRBJ2-1 | . | TRBV11-2 | . | TGTGCCAGCAGCTCGGGCCGGGGGCAAAATGAGCAGTTCTTC | CASSSGRGQNEQFF
TRBJ2-2 | TRBD2 | TRBV27 | . | TGTGCCAGCAGTTTGACTAGCGGGACGGCCCCCGGGGAGCTGTTTTTT | CASSLTSGTAPGELFF
TRBJ2-1 | TRBD2 | TRBV7-2 | . | TGTGCCAGCAGCTCCTCGGGAGGGACTCTCCAGGATGAGCAGTTCTTC | CASSSSGGTLQDEQFF
TRBJ2-6 | . | TRBV6-5 | . | TGTGCCAGCACTCTGAGCGACTCTGGGGCCAACGTCCTGACTTTC | CASTLSDSGANVLTF
TRBJ1-5 | . | TRBV27 | . | TGTGCCAGCAACCCCCGGGGTGGGCCGGGACAACCCTTTTGGAATCAGCCCCAGCATTTT | CASNPRGGPGQPFWNQPQHF
TRBJ2-5 | TRBD2 | TRBV5-1 | . | TGCGCCAGCAGCCGCCAGCGGGAGGGCCCAGAGACCCAGTACTTC | CASSRQREGPETQYF
TRBJ1-1 | . | TRBV2 | once | TGTGCCAGCAGCGAAGGGACAAACCCTTCGGCTGAAGCTTTCTTT | CASSEGTNPSAEAFF
TRBJ1-5 | . | TRBV7-9 | . | TGTGCCAGCAGCTTAGGCTTTTCGGGGACGGATCAGCCCCAGCATTTT | CASSLGFSGTDQPQHF
TRBJ2-2 | . | TRBV5-1 | . | TGCGCCAGCAGCTCCGACATCACCGGGGAGCTGTTTTTT | CASSSDITGELFF
TRBJ2-7 | . | TRBV10-3 | . | TGTGCCATCAACGCCGGTAAAGCGAGCTCCTACGAGCAGTACTTC | CAINAGKASSYEQYF
TRBJ2-5 | TRBD2 | TRBV28 | . | TGTGCCAGCAGCCAGCGACTAGCGGGAGGGAAAGAGACCCAGTACTTC | CASSQRLAGGKETQYF
TRBJ2-1 | TRBD2 | TRBV5-1 | . | TGCGCCAGCAGCTTGGAGGGAGGGCCGAGCGAGGGCAATGAGCAGTTCTTC | CASSLEGGPSEGNEQFF